This T cell receptor beta chain was sequenced for a study of OX40 agonist ivuxolimab in advanced cancers. Overall study: Therapy given before enrollment (anti-PD-1, anti-PD-L1 or anti-CTLA-4) was allowed, and 40% had some. Study-level points and caveats: Certain nonresponders likewise exhibited a low normalized T-cell clonal expansion.

On this clone itself: Its antigen is still unknown.

Using immunoSEQ multiplex PCR, the repertoire was profiled, and TCRdb retains in-frame clones only, with some absent. Among roughly 70,000 clones listed, 70% to 90% were seen once. The sequences come from CD4+ or CD8+ T cells sorted from blood, collected in a trial of the OX40 agonist ivuxolimab. The sequence was obtained from an adult with an advanced solid tumor such as melanoma, head and neck, liver or kidney cancer.

DNA for the CDR3: TGTGCCACCAGCAGACTAGCGGGAGGGACCACAGATACGCAGTATTTT. Its translation: CATSRLAGGTTDTQYF. The rearrangement uses TRBV15 and TRBJ2-3, with TRBD2 identical over 12 bases. Germline values: CDR1 LNHNV, CDR2 YYDKDF (reference sequence). This CDR3 is 16 amino acids long. J lost 2 bases, V lost 2 bases, and 2 bases had no gene match.